The TCR beta chain described here comes from a study of shared clonotypes between healthy human individuals. Profiling relied on immunoSEQ multiplex PCR, and the TCRdb table lists in-frame clones only, not all of them. Among approximately 600,000 clones listed, roughly 96% were seen once. Trimming shortened V by 3 bases and J by 0 bases, and 18 bases separated the two germline ends. Looked up from germline, CDR1 is SGDLS and CDR2 is YYNGEE. The CDR3 contains 17 residues. Naive CD8 cells lacked CD45RO, underwent positive selection for CCR7 and left out terminally differentiated effector memory CD45RA+ cells.

The sequenced sample was naive CD8+ T cells sorted from blood. The receptor was isolated from a young woman in good health. The chain uses TRBV9 and TRBJ1-1; D ambiguous. CDR3 nucleotide sequence: TGTGCCAGCAGCGAGGGAATATGGGCAGGATTGAACACTGAAGCTTTCTTT. This translates into CASSEGIWAGLNTEAFF.